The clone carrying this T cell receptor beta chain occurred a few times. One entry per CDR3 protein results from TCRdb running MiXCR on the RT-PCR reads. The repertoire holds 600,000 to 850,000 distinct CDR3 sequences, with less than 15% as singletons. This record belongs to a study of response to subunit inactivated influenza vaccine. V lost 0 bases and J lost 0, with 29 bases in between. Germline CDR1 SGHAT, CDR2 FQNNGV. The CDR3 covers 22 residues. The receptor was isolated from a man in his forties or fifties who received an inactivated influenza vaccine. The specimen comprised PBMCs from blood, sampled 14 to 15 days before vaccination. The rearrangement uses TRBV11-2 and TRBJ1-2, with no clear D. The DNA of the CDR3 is TGTGCCAGCAGCTTAGAGCGATCTGTCAAGGGAGCCACCTTGCATGCTAACTATGGCTACACCTTC. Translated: CASSLERSVKGATLHANYGYTF.